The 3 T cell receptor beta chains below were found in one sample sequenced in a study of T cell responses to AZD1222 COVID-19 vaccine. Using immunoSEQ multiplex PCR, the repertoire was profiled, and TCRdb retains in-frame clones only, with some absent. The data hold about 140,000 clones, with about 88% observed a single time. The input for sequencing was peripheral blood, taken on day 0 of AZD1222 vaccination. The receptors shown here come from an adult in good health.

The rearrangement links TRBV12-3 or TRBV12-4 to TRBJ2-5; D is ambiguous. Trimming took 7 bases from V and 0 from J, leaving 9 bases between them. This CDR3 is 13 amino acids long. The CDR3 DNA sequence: TGTGCCAGCAAGAGAAACAACCAAGAGACCCAGTACTTC. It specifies CASKRNNQETQYF.

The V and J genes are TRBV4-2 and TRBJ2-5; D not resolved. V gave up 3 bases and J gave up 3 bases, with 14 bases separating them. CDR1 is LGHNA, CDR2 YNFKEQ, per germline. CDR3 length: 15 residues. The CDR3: CASSQGRLTEETQYF. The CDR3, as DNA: TGTGCCAGCAGCCAGGGTAGACTCACAGAAGAGACCCAGTACTTC.

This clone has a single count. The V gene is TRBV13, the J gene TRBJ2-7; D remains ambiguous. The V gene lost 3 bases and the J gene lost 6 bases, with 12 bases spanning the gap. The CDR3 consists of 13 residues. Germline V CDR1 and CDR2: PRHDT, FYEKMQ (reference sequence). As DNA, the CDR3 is TGTGCCAGCAGCTTTTATCCCCAGGCCGAGCAGTACTTC. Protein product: CASSFYPQAEQYF.